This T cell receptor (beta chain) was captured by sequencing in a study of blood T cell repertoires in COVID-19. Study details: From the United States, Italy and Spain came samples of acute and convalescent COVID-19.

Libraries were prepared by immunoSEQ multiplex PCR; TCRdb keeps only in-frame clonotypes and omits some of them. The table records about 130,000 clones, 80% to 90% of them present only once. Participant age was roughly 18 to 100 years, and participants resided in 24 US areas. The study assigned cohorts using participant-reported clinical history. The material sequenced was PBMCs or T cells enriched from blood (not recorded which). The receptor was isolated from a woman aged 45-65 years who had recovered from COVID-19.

The CDR3 loop is CASSEAIIGEMYGYTF. CDR3 nucleotide sequence: TGTGCCAGCAGTGAAGCGATTATAGGGGAAATGTATGGCTACACCTTC. The chain combines TRBV6-1 with TRBJ1-2, with D possibly matching TRBD1 (5 bases). Germline CDR1 MNHNS, CDR2 SASEGT. The CDR3 has 16 amino acids. Deletions cut 0 bases from V and 5 bases from J, with 16 bases between.